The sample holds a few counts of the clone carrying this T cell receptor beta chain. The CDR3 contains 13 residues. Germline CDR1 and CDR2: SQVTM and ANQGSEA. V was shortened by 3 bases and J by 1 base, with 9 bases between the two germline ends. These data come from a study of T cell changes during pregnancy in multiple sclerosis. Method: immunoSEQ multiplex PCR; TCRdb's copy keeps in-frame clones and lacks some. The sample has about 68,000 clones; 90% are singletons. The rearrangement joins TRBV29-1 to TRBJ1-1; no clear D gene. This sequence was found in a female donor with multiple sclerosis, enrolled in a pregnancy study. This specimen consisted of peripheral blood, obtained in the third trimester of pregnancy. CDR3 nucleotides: TGCAGCGTTGATAGCCCCGAGAACACTGAAGCTTTCTTT. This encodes CSVDSPENTEAFF.